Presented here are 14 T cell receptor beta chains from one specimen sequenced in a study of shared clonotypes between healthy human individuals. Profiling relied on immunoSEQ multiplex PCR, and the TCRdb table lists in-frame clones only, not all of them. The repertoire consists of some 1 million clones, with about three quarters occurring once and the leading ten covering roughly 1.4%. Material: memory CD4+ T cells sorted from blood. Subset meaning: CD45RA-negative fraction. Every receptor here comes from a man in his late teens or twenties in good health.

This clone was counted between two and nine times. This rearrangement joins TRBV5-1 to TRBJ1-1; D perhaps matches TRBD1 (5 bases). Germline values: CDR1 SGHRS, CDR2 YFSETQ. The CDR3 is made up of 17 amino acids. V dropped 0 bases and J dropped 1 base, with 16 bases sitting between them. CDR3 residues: CASSLEYGDSRNTEAFF. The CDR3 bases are TGCGCCAGCAGCTTGGAATACGGGGACTCACGGAACACTGAAGCTTTCTTT.

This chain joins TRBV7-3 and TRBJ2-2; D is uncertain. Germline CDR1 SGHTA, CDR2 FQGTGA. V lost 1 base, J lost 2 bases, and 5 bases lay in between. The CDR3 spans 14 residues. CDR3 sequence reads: CASSLMGNTGELFF. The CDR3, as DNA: TGTGCCAGCAGCTTAATGGGTAACACCGGGGAGCTGTTTTTT.

The CDR3 DNA reads as TGTGCCAGCAGTGTCACTAGCGGGGGGGCCCCCGAGCAGTACTTC. Its protein is CASSVTSGGAPEQYF. The chain carries TRBV2 and TRBJ2-7; 13 nucleotides match TRBD2. With 4 bases clipped from V and 6 bases from J, the junction kept 6 bases outside the gene matches. Germline V gene lookup returns CDR1 SNHLY and CDR2 FYNNEI. This CDR3 region has 15 residues.

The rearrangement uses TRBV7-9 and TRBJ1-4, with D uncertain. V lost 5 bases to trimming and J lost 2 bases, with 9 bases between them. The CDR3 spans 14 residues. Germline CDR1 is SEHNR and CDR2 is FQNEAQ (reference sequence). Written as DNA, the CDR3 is TGTGCCAGCAGCGTGACGGCCACTAATGAAAAACTGTTTTTT. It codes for CASSVTATNEKLFF.

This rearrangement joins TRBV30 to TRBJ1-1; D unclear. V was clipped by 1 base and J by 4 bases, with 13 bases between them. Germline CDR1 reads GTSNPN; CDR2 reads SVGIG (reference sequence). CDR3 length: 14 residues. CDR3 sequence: CAWSGAPGGTEAFF. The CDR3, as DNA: TGTGCCTGGAGTGGCGCCCCCGGCGGCACTGAAGCTTTCTTT.

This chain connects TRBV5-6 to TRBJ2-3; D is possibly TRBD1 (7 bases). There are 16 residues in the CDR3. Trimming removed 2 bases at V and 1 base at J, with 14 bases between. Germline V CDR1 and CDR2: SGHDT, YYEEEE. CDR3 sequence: CASSFGGGEGTDTQYF. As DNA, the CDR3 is TGTGCCAGCAGCTTTGGAGGGGGCGAGGGCACAGATACGCAGTATTTT.

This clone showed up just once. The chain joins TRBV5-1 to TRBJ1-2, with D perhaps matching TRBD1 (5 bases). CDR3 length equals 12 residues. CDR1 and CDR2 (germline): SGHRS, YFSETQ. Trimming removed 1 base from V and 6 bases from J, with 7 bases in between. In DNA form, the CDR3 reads TGCGCCAGCAGCTTGTCGGGGGATGGCTACACCTTC. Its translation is CASSLSGDGYTF.

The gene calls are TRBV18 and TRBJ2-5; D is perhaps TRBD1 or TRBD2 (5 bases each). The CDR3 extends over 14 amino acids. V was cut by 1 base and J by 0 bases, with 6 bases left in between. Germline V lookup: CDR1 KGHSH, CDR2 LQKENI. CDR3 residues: CASSPLGDQETQYF. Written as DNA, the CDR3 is TGTGCCAGCTCACCACTGGGGGACCAAGAGACCCAGTACTTC.

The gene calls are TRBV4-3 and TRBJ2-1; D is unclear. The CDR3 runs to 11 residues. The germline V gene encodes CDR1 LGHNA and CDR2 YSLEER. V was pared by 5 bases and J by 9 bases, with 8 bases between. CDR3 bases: TGCGCCAGCAGCTCCAGACGTGAGCAGTTCTTC. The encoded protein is CASSSRREQFF.

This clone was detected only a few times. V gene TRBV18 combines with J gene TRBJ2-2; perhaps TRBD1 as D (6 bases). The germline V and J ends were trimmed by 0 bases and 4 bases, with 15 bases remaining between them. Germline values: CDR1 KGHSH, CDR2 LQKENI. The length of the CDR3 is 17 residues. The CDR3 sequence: CASSPPSHRQATGELFF. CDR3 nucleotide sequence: TGTGCCAGCTCACCACCTTCACACCGACAGGCCACCGGGGAGCTGTTTTTT.

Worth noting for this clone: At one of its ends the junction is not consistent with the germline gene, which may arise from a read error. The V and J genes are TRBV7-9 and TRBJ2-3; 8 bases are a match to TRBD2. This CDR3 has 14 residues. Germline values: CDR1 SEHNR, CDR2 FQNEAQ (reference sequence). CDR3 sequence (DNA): TGTGCCAGCAGCTTAGCTGGTGCTCCCGGGACTAGTTTATTT. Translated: CASSLAGAPGTSLF.

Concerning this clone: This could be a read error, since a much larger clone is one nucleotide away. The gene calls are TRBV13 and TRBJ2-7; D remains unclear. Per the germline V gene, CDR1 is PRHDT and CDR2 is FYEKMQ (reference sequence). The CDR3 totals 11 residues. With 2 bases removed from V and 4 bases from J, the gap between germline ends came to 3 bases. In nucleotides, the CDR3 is TGTGCCAGCAGCTTAAAATACGAGCAGTACTTC. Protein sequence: CASSLKYEQYF.

The CDR3 region has the DNA TGTGCCAGCAGTCCCAACAGGGATCAGCCCCAGCATTTT. Translation gives CASSPNRDQPQHF. The rearrangement uses TRBV6-1 and TRBJ1-5, with D maybe TRBD1 (6 bases). The CDR3 sequence is 13 residues long. Per germline, CDR1 MNHNS and CDR2 SASEGT. With 5 bases removed from V and 5 bases from J, the gap between germline ends came to 10 bases.

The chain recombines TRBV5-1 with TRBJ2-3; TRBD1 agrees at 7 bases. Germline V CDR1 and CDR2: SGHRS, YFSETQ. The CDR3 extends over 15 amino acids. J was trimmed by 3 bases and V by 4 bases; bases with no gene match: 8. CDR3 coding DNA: TGCGCCAGCAGCAGTTTAGGGGGCGAAACAGATACGCAGTATTTT. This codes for CASSSLGGETDTQYF.